The next 14 T cell receptor beta chains were all read from a single sample in a study of post-analysis software for immune sequencing data. Study-wide findings and caveats: Patients carried roughly 5 TRBV segments more frequently than controls did, and TRBV5-6, TRBV5-1 and TRBV20-1 were among them.

These TCRs' antigens remain unknown. Unique molecular identifiers featured in each of the TCR beta cDNA libraries. TCRdb fed the PCR reads into MiXCR, producing one record per CDR3 protein. The sample lists about 430,000 distinct CDR3 sequences, 30% to 40% occurring once. The sample consisted of blood. These receptor sequences come from a girl aged 2-15 years with multiple sclerosis.

This clonotype was picked up a small number of times. V is TRBV6-5 and J is TRBJ2-5, with 7 bases identical to TRBD2. The end of the DNA fits TRBJ2-7 better, so the J call may be wrong. The CDR3 extends over 11 amino acids. CDR1 is MNHEY, CDR2 SVGAGI, per germline. CDR3 loop: CASWGGHEQYF. CDR3 in DNA: TGTGCCAGCTGGGGGGGTCACGAGCAGTACTTC.

This clonotype occurred many times. This chain joins TRBV29-1 and TRBJ2-7, with D possibly being TRBD2 (5 bases). Trimming removed 1 base from V and 3 bases from J, with 10 bases in between. The CDR3 extends over 13 amino acids. The germline V gene has CDR1 SQVTM and CDR2 ANQGSEA. The chain's CDR3 is CSVEGTEHYEQYF. The DNA for the CDR3 is TGCAGCGTTGAAGGGACTGAACACTACGAGCAGTACTTC.

This chain links TRBV3-1 with TRBJ1-4; 8 bases fit TRBD1. CDR1 LGHDT and CDR2 YNNKEL come from the germline V gene (reference sequence). V lost 4 bases and J lost 5; bases outside the gene matches: 9. The CDR3 totals 16 residues. CDR3 loop: CASSPLGQGWNEKLFF. CDR3 in DNA: TGTGCCAGCAGCCCCCTCGGACAGGGATGGAATGAAAAACTGTTTTTT.

This clonotype was recorded at least ten times. The gene calls are TRBV4-2 and TRBJ2-7; maybe TRBD2 (6 bases). Germline CDR1 is LGHNA and CDR2 is YNFKEQ. CDR3 length: 13 amino acids. The ends were cut back, 0 bases at V and 4 bases at J, with 7 bases in the middle. CDR3 in DNA: TGTGCCAGCAGCCAAGAAGGAGGGTACGAGCAGTACTTC. This codes for CASSQEGGYEQYF.

The gene calls are TRBV18 and TRBJ2-1, with unresolved D. The CDR3 runs 15 residues. Trimming shortened V by 3 bases and J by 4 bases, and 13 bases separated the two germline ends. The germline V gene encodes CDR1 KGHSH and CDR2 LQKENI. The CDR3 spells CASSPSRNGYNEQFF. The CDR3 bases are TGTGCCAGCTCACCCTCAAGAAATGGATACAATGAGCAGTTCTTC.

The V call is TRBV5-1, the J call TRBJ1-2; the match to TRBD1 covers 8 bases. Looked up from germline, CDR1 is SGHRS and CDR2 is YFSETQ. The CDR3 is 14 residues long. The V segment lost 2 bases and the J segment 4 bases; nucleotides outside the gene matches: 4. CDR3 DNA sequence: TGCGCCAGCAGCTTAACGGACAGGGCCTATGGCTACACCTTC. The encoded protein is CASSLTDRAYGYTF.

V and J are TRBV18 and TRBJ1-2; D gene unclear. The V gene's germline CDR1 is KGHSH and CDR2 LQKENI. This CDR3 has 16 residues. V was shortened by 0 bases and J by 8 bases, with 19 bases between the two germline ends. The CDR3 DNA follows: TGTGCCAGCTCACCACCAATTGGTATGGTTAGAGGAGGCTACACCTTC. Its protein product is CASSPPIGMVRGGYTF.

This sequence joins TRBV24-1 and TRBJ2-3, with 7 bases matching TRBD1. Germline V gene lookup returns CDR1 KGHDR and CDR2 SFDVKD. This CDR3 is 17 amino acids long. With V trimmed by 4 bases and J by 6 bases, 15 bases remained unmatched. The CDR3: CATSEHRGIGYVDTQYF. For the CDR3, the DNA is TGTGCCACCAGTGAACACAGGGGTATCGGGTATGTTGATACGCAGTATTTT.

There are a few counts of this clonotype. The chain employs TRBV7-3 and TRBJ2-7; D is ambiguous. The CDR3 loop spans 17 amino acids. V lost 1 base and J 7 bases, leaving 23 bases between the germline ends. From germline, CDR1 is SGHTA and CDR2 FQGTGA. DNA of the CDR3: TGTGCCAGCAGCTTAAGCTTTTGCTTGGGAAAACACGCTGAGCAGTACTTC. It is translated as CASSLSFCLGKHAEQYF.

This chain uses TRBV20-1 with TRBJ1-5; the D gene is possibly TRBD1 (5 bases). V dropped 0 bases and J dropped 0 bases, with 12 bases sitting between them. Germline V CDR1 and CDR2: DFQATT, SNEGSKA (reference sequence). The CDR3 is made up of 16 amino acids. CDR3 sequence reads: CSARDNRFYSNQPQHF. CDR3 bases: TGCAGTGCTAGAGATAACAGGTTCTATAGCAATCAGCCCCAGCATTTT.

V usage is TRBV10-3 and J usage is TRBJ2-7; 9 positions agree with TRBD1. V shed 3 bases and J 5 bases; nucleotides not matched to a gene: 5. The CDR3 is made up of 14 amino acids. Germline V lookup: CDR1 ENHRY, CDR2 SYGVKD. The CDR3 here is CAISDGQGRNEQYF. CDR3 DNA: TGTGCCATCAGTGATGGACAGGGGAGGAACGAGCAGTACTTC.

The V and J genes are TRBV12-3 or TRBV12-4 and TRBJ2-2, with no clear D. The CDR3 is made up of 13 amino acids. V was trimmed by 5 bases and J by 7 bases, leaving 11 bases between them. CDR3 sequence (DNA): TGTGCCAGCAGTCTAGTGTTGCGCGGGGAGCTGTTTTTT. Residues: CASSLVLRGELFF.

This chain uses TRBV5-1 with TRBJ2-7, with a weak D call TRBD1 (6 bases). Per the germline V gene, CDR1 is SGHRS and CDR2 is YFSETQ. Trimming took off 2 bases at V and 0 bases at J, with 12 bases between the two ends. The CDR3 runs 15 residues. The CDR3 region has the DNA TGCGCCAGCAGCTTCTTGGGACAACCCTCCTACGAGCAGTACTTC. Its protein is CASSFLGQPSYEQYF. Combining the CDR3 with reference TRBV5-1 and TRBJ2-7 gives the whole variable domain KAGVTQTPRYLIKTRGQQVTLSCSPISGHRSVSWYQQTPGQGLQFLFEYFSETQRNKGNFPGRFSGRQFSNSRSEMNVSTLELGDSALYLCASSFLGQPSYEQYFGPGTRLTVT.

The chain is built from TRBV28 and TRBJ2-5, with 10 bases aligning to TRBD1. The CDR3 is 15 amino acids. The ends lost 6 bases at V and 12 bases at J; junction bases unmatched: 16. CDR1 and CDR2 (germline): MDHEN, SYDVKM. The CDR3 sequence: CASSVPGTGAREKYF. Written as DNA, the CDR3 is TGTGCCAGCAGCGTCCCTGGGACAGGGGCGCGGGAAAAGTACTTC.